A single sample is the source of the 27 T cell receptor beta chains below, sequenced in a study of T-cell reconstitution after alpha-beta-depleted transplantation in children. The library targeted TCRbeta and was prepared with unique molecular identifiers. Using its own MiXCR run on the PCR reads, TCRdb lists one record per CDR3 protein. This table has hundreds of thousands of distinct CDR3 sequences, about an eighth appearing once. The specimen comprised PBMCs, mostly from graft donor cells, sampled 360 days after TCRalphabeta/CD19-depleted stem cell transplant. The receptors were sampled from a male patient between 10 and 17 years old who had a stem cell transplant for acute myeloid leukemia, so the T cells may come from the graft donor.

The table lists this clonotype with many counts. The chain employs TRBV5-1 and TRBJ2-1; TRBD2 aligns across 11 bases. The CDR3 spans 15 residues. Germline CDR1 reads SGHRS; CDR2 reads YFSETQ. V lost 3 bases and J lost 5; bases outside the gene matches: 4. The CDR3 nucleotides are TGCGCCAGCAGCTCTAGCGGGAGGAGTCACAATGAGCAGTTCTTC. Encoded protein: CASSSSGRSHNEQFF.

In DNA form, the CDR3 reads TGCAGCGTTGCCTCGGACAGGGAAGGTGGCTACACCTTC. Translating it yields CSVASDREGGYTF. The J gene is TRBJ1-2, the V gene TRBV29-1; 8 bases agree with TRBD1. J gave up 7 bases and V 4 bases, and 8 bases lay outside the gene matches. Germline loops: CDR1 SQVTM, CDR2 ANQGSEA. The CDR3 contains 13 residues.

The chain couples TRBV5-4 to TRBJ2-1; 7 positions match TRBD2. Trimming cost V 1 base and J 0 bases; bases outside gene matches: 4. Germline V gene data show CDR1 as SGHNT and CDR2 as YYREEE (reference sequence). This CDR3 spans 16 amino acids. CDR3 sequence reads: CASSLWAGASYNEQFF. CDR3 DNA sequence: TGTGCCAGCAGCTTGTGGGCGGGAGCCTCCTACAATGAGCAGTTCTTC.

The table lists this clonotype with a few counts. The chain recombines TRBV20-1 with TRBJ2-1; D is possibly TRBD1 or TRBD2 (5 bases each). V lost 5 bases, J lost 7 bases, and 21 bases lay in between. The CDR3 is 15 amino acids. Per germline, CDR1 DFQATT and CDR2 SNEGSKA (reference sequence). The CDR3: CSAFPGTLPLNEQFF. As DNA, the CDR3 is TGCAGTGCTTTCCCCGGGACCTTGCCCTTGAATGAGCAGTTCTTC.

The chain couples TRBV7-9 to TRBJ2-5, with TRBD2 matching 9 bases. CDR1 is SEHNR and CDR2 is FQNEAQ in the germline V gene (reference sequence). V shed 5 bases and J 2 bases; nucleotides not matched to a gene: 12. This CDR3 contains 17 residues. CDR3 bases: TGTGCCAGCAGCCCCCTCCGACTAGCGGCCCATCAAGAGACCCAGTACTTC. It encodes CASSPLRLAAHQETQYF. Drawing the rest from reference TRBV7-9 and TRBJ2-5, the complete variable domain is DTGVSQNPRHKITKRGQNVTFRCDPISEHNRLYWYRQTLGQGPEFLTYFQNEAQLEKSRLLSDRFSAERPKGSFSTLEIQRTEQGDSAMYLCASSPLRLAAHQETQYFGPGTRLLVL.

This clonotype was detected ten times or more. The chain's CDR3 is CASRRASLPDTQYF. CDR3 in DNA: TGTGCCAGCAGACGGGCTAGCCTACCTGATACGCAGTATTTT. The chain employs TRBV7-2 and TRBJ2-3; D perhaps matches TRBD2 (5 bases). CDR1 is SGHTA and CDR2 is FQGNSA in the germline V gene. With 6 bases removed from V and 6 bases from J, the gap between germline ends came to 16 bases. This CDR3 region has 14 residues. The whole variable domain, remainder taken from reference TRBV7-2 and TRBJ2-3, is GAGVSQSPSNKVTEKGKDVELRCDPISGHTALYWYRQSLGQGLEFLIYFQGNSAPDKSGLPSDRFSAERTGGSVSTLTIQRTQQEDSAVYLCASRRASLPDTQYFGPGTRLTVL.

This clonotype occurred many times. The V call is TRBV19, the J call TRBJ2-1; 8 bases are shared with TRBD2. Trimming removed 6 bases from V and 4 bases from J; junction bases left unmatched: 5. Germline CDR1 is LNHDA and CDR2 is SQIVND (reference sequence). The CDR3 is 14 residues long. This CDR3 reads CASSSSGYYNEQFF. Written as DNA, the CDR3 is TGTGCCAGTAGCTCTAGCGGGTATTACAATGAGCAGTTCTTC.

This clonotype was observed at least ten times. The chain is built from TRBV28 and TRBJ2-1, with D possibly TRBD2 on 7 matching bases. Germline CDR1 reads MDHEN; CDR2 reads SYDVKM. Trimming left V 7 bases short and J 0 bases short, with 19 bases between. This CDR3 contains 17 residues. As DNA, the CDR3 is TGTGCCAGCACCCAGTTCTTGGGGGGGGCCTCCTACAATGAGCAGTTCTTC. Translated: CASTQFLGGASYNEQFF.

The V and J genes are TRBV7-3 and TRBJ2-6, with a possible D match to TRBD1 (6 bases). CDR3 size: 17 residues. Between the trimmed V and J ends, which lost 1 base and 2 bases, there was a span of 12 bases. Germline V CDR1 and CDR2: SGHTA, FQGTGA. The DNA for the CDR3 is TGTGCCAGCAGCTTAAGAGCCTCAGGGGCTGGGGCCAACGTCCTGACTTTC. The encoded protein is CASSLRASGAGANVLTF.

This clonotype was observed a handful of times. This chain connects TRBV3-1 to TRBJ2-2; D is possibly TRBD1 or TRBD2 (5 bases each). V was shortened by 6 bases and J by 6 bases, with 17 bases between the two germline ends. Germline loops: CDR1 LGHDT, CDR2 YNNKEL (reference sequence). CDR3 size: 15 residues. CDR3 region: CASRVTGTGPGELFF. CDR3 bases: TGTGCCAGCAGAGTTACCGGGACGGGACCCGGGGAGCTGTTTTTT.

This clonotype was observed a handful of times. A read error may produce the germline difference seen at one junction end. V is TRBV7-7 and J is TRBJ2-1; maybe TRBD1 (6 bases). CDR1 and CDR2 from the germline V gene are SSHAT and FNYEAQ (reference sequence). This CDR3 region has 16 residues. The CDR3, as DNA: TGTGCTAGCAGCTTAAGGGCCAGGGGAACCTACAATGAGCAGTTCTTC. It specifies CASSLRARGTYNEQFF.

This clonotype was observed many times. The chain is built from TRBV2 and TRBJ2-3; D perhaps matches TRBD1 (6 bases). The length of the CDR3 is 15 residues. V lost 4 bases and J 0 bases, leaving 11 bases between the germline ends. Germline V lookup: CDR1 SNHLY, CDR2 FYNNEI. In nucleotides, the CDR3 is TGTGCCAGCAGTGCTCGAAGGGGGAGCACAGATACGCAGTATTTT. Its translation: CASSARRGSTDTQYF.

The chain employs TRBV30 and TRBJ2-2; D gene ambiguous. The germline V gene has CDR1 GTSNPN and CDR2 SVGIG (reference sequence). Trimming cost V 0 bases and J 7 bases, with 6 bases left between them. The length of the CDR3 is 12 residues. This chain's CDR3 is CAWSVLVGELFF. The CDR3 coding sequence is TGTGCCTGGAGTGTACTTGTCGGGGAGCTGTTTTTT.

The V call is TRBV7-3, the J call TRBJ2-3; tentatively, D is TRBD1 or TRBD2 (5 bases each). Trimming removed 4 bases from V and 1 base from J, with 15 bases in between. CDR3 size: 16 residues. Germline loops: CDR1 SGHTA, CDR2 FQGTGA. The CDR3 nucleotides read TGTGCCAGCAGCTCGGGGACGGCAGCGGGCACAGATACGCAGTATTTT. Protein sequence: CASSSGTAAGTDTQYF.

This clonotype was seen at least ten times. This chain links TRBV29-1 with TRBJ2-3; 8 nucleotides agree with TRBD2. The CDR3 sequence is 14 residues long. Germline assignment: CDR1 SQVTM and CDR2 ANQGSEA. V was clipped by 7 bases and J by 3 bases; unmatched bases: 9. The CDR3 loop reads CSALSGSGTDTQYF. The DNA for the CDR3 is TGCAGCGCCTTGAGCGGGAGCGGAACAGATACGCAGTATTTT.

In its sample, this clonotype was seen a few times. The chain is built from TRBV28 and TRBJ1-4; TRBD1 agrees at 9 bases. CDR1 is MDHEN, CDR2 SYDVKM, per germline. The CDR3 has 15 residues. Germline trimming cut 5 bases from V and 4 bases from J; bases unmatched to any gene: 5. CDR3 protein: CASSVSGQGNEKLFF. Here the CDR3 DNA reads TGTGCCAGCAGTGTATCGGGACAGGGTAATGAAAAACTGTTTTTT.

This clonotype was detected ten times or more. The chain employs TRBV4-3 and TRBJ2-1; no reliable D call. Germline V gives CDR1 LGHNA, CDR2 YSLEER. V was clipped by 4 bases and J by 8 bases, with 12 bases between them. This CDR3 region has 13 residues. The CDR3 loop reads CASSPKSSHEQFF. CDR3 bases: TGCGCCAGCAGCCCTAAATCTTCTCATGAGCAGTTCTTC.

This clonotype was counted only a few times. This sequence joins TRBV29-1 and TRBJ1-4; D is possibly TRBD1 (5 bases). Trimming left V 7 bases short and J 7 bases short, with 10 bases between. Germline CDR1 is SQVTM and CDR2 is ANQGSEA. The CDR3 spans 11 residues. The chain's CDR3 is CSGGDGEKLFF. In DNA form, the CDR3 reads TGCAGCGGAGGGGACGGTGAAAAACTGTTTTTT.

The chain is built from TRBV14 and TRBJ2-7, with a weak D call TRBD1 (8 bases). Germline V gives CDR1 SGHDN, CDR2 FVKESK. Trimming took off 3 bases at V and 3 bases at J, with 24 bases between the two ends. CDR3 size: 18 residues. The chain's CDR3 is CASSQVARGPREVYEQYF. CDR3 in DNA: TGTGCCAGCAGCCAGGTAGCCAGGGGGCCACGGGAGGTCTACGAGCAGTACTTC.

This clonotype was counted only a few times. V is TRBV9 and J is TRBJ2-7; weak D call: TRBD2 (5 bases). With 2 bases removed from V and 4 bases from J, the gap between germline ends came to 13 bases. The CDR3 is 14 residues long. Germline lookup yields CDR1 SGDLS and CDR2 YYNGEE. Here the CDR3 DNA reads TGTGCCAGCAGCGTCTCTAGCCGGGGTTACGAGCAGTACTTC. Translating gives CASSVSSRGYEQYF. The whole variable domain, filled in from reference TRBV9 and TRBJ2-7, reads DSGVTQTPKHLITATGQRVTLRCSPRSGDLSVYWYQQSLDQGLQFLIQYYNGEERAKGNILERFSAQQFPDLHSELNLSSLELGDSALYFCASSVSSRGYEQYFGPGTRLTVT.

This clonotype was seen repeatedly, ten times or more. V is TRBV28 and J is TRBJ2-7, with a tentative D call TRBD1 (6 bases). Germline V CDR1 and CDR2: MDHEN, SYDVKM. The CDR3 runs 15 residues. Trimming removed 4 bases at V and 1 base at J, with 14 bases between. In DNA form, the CDR3 reads TGTGCCAGCAGTTCGTCGGGGCAGGGGTCCTACGAGCAGTACTTC. This gives the protein CASSSSGQGSYEQYF.

Only a few counts were recorded for this clonotype. The chain links TRBV18 to TRBJ2-5, with D perhaps matching TRBD1 (5 bases). The CDR3 covers 19 residues. V lost 1 base and J 1 base, leaving 22 bases between the germline ends. The germline gives CDR1 KGHSH, CDR2 LQKENI. As DNA, the CDR3 is TGTGCCAGCTCACCACACTACGAGACCTACGGTAGGGGCCAAGAGACCCAGTACTTC. As protein: CASSPHYETYGRGQETQYF.

J is TRBJ2-7 and V is TRBV4-3, with D tentatively TRBD2 (5 bases). V gave up 1 base and J gave up 3 bases, with 7 bases separating them. This CDR3 region has 13 residues. Germline V gives CDR1 LGHNA, CDR2 YSLEER. The CDR3 reads CASSQARDYEQYF. The CDR3 DNA reads as TGCGCCAGCAGCCAAGCACGGGACTACGAGCAGTACTTC.

The V gene is TRBV15, the J gene TRBJ2-5; TRBD2 matches at 7 bases. The CDR3 sequence is 15 residues long. The germline V gene encodes CDR1 LNHNV and CDR2 YYDKDF (reference sequence). V dropped 0 bases and J dropped 4; count of bases not matched to a gene: 5. CDR3: CATSRDSGWAETQYF. The CDR3 DNA sequence: TGTGCCACCAGCAGAGATAGCGGGTGGGCAGAGACCCAGTACTTC.

This clonotype was seen repeatedly, ten times or more. The chain joins TRBV23-1 to TRBJ1-2; 7 bases match TRBD1. TRBV23-1 is placed among ORFs of uncertain function. Unmatched junction bases numbered 16, after V lost 5 bases and J lost 7 bases. The CDR3 runs to 16 residues. The CDR3 sequence is CASSCRDSSFLCGYTF. In DNA form, the CDR3 reads TGCGCCAGCAGTTGTCGGGACAGCTCCTTTTTATGTGGCTACACCTTC.

This clonotype was picked up many times. The V call is TRBV5-5, the J call TRBJ2-5; 7 nucleotides match TRBD1. Germline V lookup: CDR1 SGHKS, CDR2 YYEKEE (reference sequence). After removal of 4 bases from V and 5 bases from J, the junction contained 8 bases not matched to a gene. CDR3 size: 14 residues. The CDR3 sequence: CASSRQGDGETQYF. In DNA form, the CDR3 reads TGTGCCAGCAGCCGTCAGGGGGACGGCGAGACCCAGTACTTC.

This clonotype has just a few counts. This rearrangement joins TRBV5-6 to TRBJ2-1; D is undetermined. In germline, CDR1 is SGHDT, CDR2 YYEEEE. V gave up 1 base and J gave up 6 bases, with 14 bases separating them. The CDR3 consists of 15 residues. CDR3 coding DNA: TGTGCCAGCAGCTTGTCTACGGTGATCGCCAATGAGCAGTTCTTC. Protein: CASSLSTVIANEQFF.